The 4 T cell receptor beta chains reported below all come from one sample, sequenced in a study of shared clonotypes between healthy human individuals. Profiling relied on immunoSEQ multiplex PCR, and the TCRdb table lists in-frame clones only, not all of them. The table shows around 1,100,000 clones, with about 80% occurring only once. Sequenced sample: memory CD4+ T cells from PBMCs. Subset meaning: CD45RA-negative fraction. These receptors all stem from a man between 18 and 35 years old in good health. Some clones in this sample may be carry-over from other donors' samples.

The genes are TRBV6-5 and TRBJ2-7; weak D call: TRBD2 (5 bases). This CDR3 has 13 amino acids. Germline V CDR1 and CDR2: MNHEY, SVGAGI. V was trimmed by 11 bases and J by 1 base, leaving 15 bases between them. The CDR3, as DNA: TGTGCCGGCAAGTGGGAGCCGTCCTACGAGCAGTACTTC. It encodes CAGKWEPSYEQYF.

Written as DNA, the CDR3 is TGTGCCAGCAGCCTGGAAACCGGGGACTACGAGCAGTACTTC. This gives the protein CASSLETGDYEQYF. This chain connects TRBV7-6 to TRBJ2-7; tentatively, D is TRBD2 (5 bases). Germline V gene sequence: CDR1 SGHVS, CDR2 FNYEAQ. The CDR3 is made up of 14 amino acids. V was trimmed by 5 bases and J by 3 bases, leaving 14 bases between them.

The V and J genes are TRBV10-3 and TRBJ2-7; D gene unclear. V was clipped by 4 bases and J by 0 bases, with 4 bases between them. CDR3 length: 12 residues. Germline lookup yields CDR1 ENHRY and CDR2 SYGVKD. The CDR3 here is CAISASSYEQYF. The CDR3 nucleotides read TGTGCCATCAGTGCTAGCTCCTACGAGCAGTACTTC.

J is TRBJ2-7 and V is TRBV7-2, with D perhaps matching TRBD1 or TRBD2 (5 bases each). Per the germline V gene, CDR1 is SGHTA and CDR2 is FQGNSA. Trimming pared 5 bases from V and 7 bases from J, leaving 18 bases between. This CDR3 spans 14 amino acids. The CDR3 sequence is CASSPARASGEQYF. The CDR3, as DNA: TGTGCCAGCAGCCCGGCCAGGGCATCGGGGGAGCAGTACTTC.